Shown below are 20 T cell receptor beta chains from a single sample sequenced in a study of molecular identifiers for immune sequencing clone quantification. MiXCR, run by TCRdb on the PCR reads, gives a single entry per CDR3 protein. The sample holds over 600,000 distinct CDR3 sequences, around 20% seen once. Sequences were obtained from naive CD8+ T cells from blood, with Jurkat cell RNA spiked in. Indicated subset: FACS-sorted CD8+CD4-CCR7+CD45RA+ naive T cells. The receptors come from a human donor in good health. Some libraries in this study had Jurkat cell RNA spiked in.

As regards this clonotype: One end of the junction fails to match germline, which may point to a read error. V and J are TRBV28 and TRBJ1-1; the D gene is possibly TRBD1 (6 bases). Germline V gene data show CDR1 as MDHEN and CDR2 as SYDVKM. This CDR3 contains 15 residues. This CDR3 is CASSFMRGAYTEALF. CDR3 DNA sequence: TGTGCCAGCAGTTTCATGCGGGGGGCTTACACTGAAGCCCTCTTT.

This clonotype was detected a few times. The rearrangement links TRBV27 to TRBJ2-5; 12 bases are a match to TRBD1. Germline CDR1 is MNHEY and CDR2 is SMNVEV (reference sequence). V shed 10 bases, J shed 2 bases, and the junction held 11 bases outside the gene matches. The CDR3 loop spans 16 amino acids. CDR3 DNA sequence: TGTGCCAACATGACCGGGACAGGGGGCTTACAAGAGACCCAGTACTTC. It translates to CANMTGTGGLQETQYF.

This clonotype was observed at least ten times. V and J are TRBV15 and TRBJ2-1, with a weak D call TRBD2 (5 bases). Germline CDR1 LNHNV, CDR2 YYDKDF (reference sequence). The CDR3 contains 14 residues. V was cut by 1 base and J by 6 bases, with 10 bases left in between. This CDR3 is CATSRVGVGNEQFF. The CDR3 nucleotides are TGTGCCACCAGCAGAGTCGGGGTAGGCAATGAGCAGTTCTTC.

This clonotype occurred many times. The chain has TRBV28 and TRBJ2-5; 8 bases line up with TRBD1. With V trimmed by 5 bases and J by 6 bases, 14 bases remained unmatched. This CDR3 has 16 residues. In germline, CDR1 is MDHEN, CDR2 SYDVKM. CDR3 nucleotides: TGTGCCAGCAGTACCCCAATGGCAGGGGGCTTCAAGACCCAGTACTTC. Residues: CASSTPMAGGFKTQYF.

This clonotype has just one count. The junction departs from the called germline gene at one end, perhaps through a read error. The chain is built from TRBV29-1 and TRBJ2-3; D call uncertain. CDR3 length: 16 residues. Germline CDR1 SQVTM, CDR2 ANQGSEA. The CDR3 DNA is TGCAGCGGACTCACGGCCCCTCCAGTGATCACAGATACGCGGTATTTT. This codes for CSGLTAPPVITDTRYF.

This clonotype was counted ten times or more. J is TRBJ1-2 and V is TRBV2; possible D gene TRBD1, 6 bases. Germline values: CDR1 SNHLY, CDR2 FYNNEI. This CDR3 spans 14 amino acids. Trimming shortened V by 4 bases and J by 4 bases, and 13 bases separated the two germline ends. CDR3 DNA: TGTGCCAGCAGTGGAGCAGGGGCGATCTATGGCTACACCTTC. It is translated as CASSGAGAIYGYTF. The full variable domain, in which reference TRBV2 and TRBJ1-2 provide the parts outside the CDR3, is EPEVTQTPSHQVTQMGQEVILRCVPISNHLYFYWYRQILGQKVEFLVSFYNNEISEKSEIFDDQFSVERPDGSNFTLKIRSTKLEDSAMYFCASSGAGAIYGYTFGSGTRLTVV.

Points on this clonotype: This may be a read error, as it is one base from a much larger clone. The chain links TRBV7-9 to TRBJ1-1; D might be TRBD1 (5 bases). From germline, CDR1 is SEHNR and CDR2 FQNEAQ (reference sequence). This CDR3 has 14 amino acids. The CDR3 sequence is CACSLGAANTEAFF. The CDR3 coding sequence is TGTGCCTGCAGCTTAGGGGCGGCGAACACTGAAGCTTTCTTT.

This clonotype was detected only a few times. The chain is built from TRBV20-1 and TRBJ2-7; 10 bases map to TRBD2. Per the germline V gene, CDR1 is DFQATT and CDR2 is SNEGSKA (reference sequence). After removal of 1 base from V and 2 bases from J, the junction contained 5 bases not matched to a gene. The CDR3 has 15 residues. DNA for the CDR3: TGCAGTGCTAGAGTTCTCAGCGGGAGGGCCTACGAGCAGTACTTC. Translated: CSARVLSGRAYEQYF.

This clonotype was observed many times. This chain joins TRBV6-2 or TRBV6-3 and TRBJ2-3; 10 nucleotides match TRBD2. Germline CDR1 reads MNHEY; CDR2 reads SVGEGT. V gave up 4 bases and J gave up 7 bases; unmatched junction bases: 11. There are 16 residues in the CDR3. In DNA, the CDR3 is TGTGCCAGCAGTTCCCTCCTAGCGGGAGACGTGAATACGCAGTATTTT. It is translated as CASSSLLAGDVNTQYF.

This clonotype was detected many times. V usage is TRBV6-6 and J usage is TRBJ2-7; tentatively, D is TRBD2 (6 bases). The germline gives CDR1 MNHNY, CDR2 SVGAGI (reference sequence). V shed 4 bases and J shed 5 bases, with 12 bases lying between them. The CDR3 is 13 amino acids. In DNA, the CDR3 is TGTGCCAGCAGTTCTCGCGGGGATAACGAGCAGTACTTC. This translates into CASSSRGDNEQYF.

This clonotype was observed at least ten times. The chain carries TRBV28 and TRBJ1-1; unclear D gene. This CDR3 region has 13 residues. Germline V gives CDR1 MDHEN, CDR2 SYDVKM. Trimming pared 7 bases from V and 6 bases from J, leaving 15 bases between. The CDR3 DNA reads as TGTGCCAGCACTCATATGCGGGGAGCTGAAGCTTTCTTT. Translation: CASTHMRGAEAFF. Variable domain in full (rest from reference TRBV28 and TRBJ1-1): DVKVTQSSRYLVKRTGEKVFLECVQDMDHENMFWYRQDPGLGLRLIYFSYDVKMKEKGDIPEGYSVSREKKERFSLILESASTNQTSMYLCASTHMRGAEAFFGQGTRLTVV.

This clonotype was recorded at least ten times. The chain links TRBV7-2 to TRBJ2-3, with 14 bases identical to TRBD2. The CDR3 length is 18 residues. In germline, CDR1 is SGHTA, CDR2 FQGNSA. J lost 3 bases, V lost 5 bases, and 10 bases had no gene match. The CDR3 bases are TGTGCCAGCAGCCCGGGACTAGCGGGAGAGATCCTTACAGATACGCAGTATTTT. Translating gives CASSPGLAGEILTDTQYF.

The V gene is TRBV5-6, the J gene TRBJ1-5, with 9 bases that match TRBD1. Germline V gene lookup returns CDR1 SGHDT and CDR2 YYEEEE. This CDR3 has 16 amino acids. Losses at the gene ends were 4 bases for V and 1 base for J; bases not matched to a gene: 6. DNA of the CDR3: TGTGCCAGCAGCGCCACAGGGGGCGGGAGCAATCAGCCCCAGCATTTT. This sequence encodes CASSATGGGSNQPQHF.

This clonotype turned up a few times. This chain links TRBV7-6 with TRBJ2-1; maybe TRBD2 (5 bases). From germline, CDR1 is SGHVS and CDR2 FNYEAQ. The CDR3 has 16 residues. V dropped 1 base and J dropped 0 bases, with 10 bases sitting between them. The chain's CDR3 is CASSLDPGSSYNEQFF. CDR3 nucleotides: TGTGCCAGCAGCTTAGATCCGGGGAGCTCCTACAATGAGCAGTTCTTC.

This clonotype was found many times. V gene TRBV4-3 combines with J gene TRBJ2-1; perhaps D is TRBD1 or TRBD2 (6 bases each). The CDR3 has 16 amino acids. Trimming cost V 0 bases and J 0 bases, with 9 bases left between them. Germline lookup yields CDR1 LGHNA and CDR2 YSLEER. CDR3 coding DNA: TGCGCCAGCAGCCAAGAGGGGGGCAGCTCCTACAATGAGCAGTTCTTC. Its protein is CASSQEGGSSYNEQFF.

In its sample, this clonotype was seen many times. V gene TRBV20-1 combines with J gene TRBJ2-2; TRBD2 is a possible D gene (6 bases). With 5 bases removed from V and 3 bases from J, the gap between germline ends came to 16 bases. Germline-derived CDR1 and CDR2 are DFQATT and SNEGSKA (reference sequence). The CDR3 sequence is 15 residues long. The CDR3 is CSAEPSTRYTGELFF. The CDR3 coding sequence is TGCAGTGCTGAGCCGTCGACTAGATACACCGGGGAGCTGTTTTTT.

There are a few counts of this clonotype. The CDR3, as DNA: TGTGCCATCAGGCTAGGGACAGGGCGGCCAAGCGAGCAGTACTTC. It is translated as CAIRLGTGRPSEQYF. The chain is built from TRBV10-3 and TRBJ2-7; the match to TRBD1 covers 9 bases. From germline, CDR1 is ENHRY and CDR2 SYGVKD. V was clipped by 6 bases and J by 6 bases; unmatched bases: 12. This CDR3 has 15 residues.

A note on this clonotype: As the CDR3 is not closed by the conserved phenylalanine or tryptophan, this likely results from a read error. The V and J genes are TRBV30 and TRBJ2-7; D may be TRBD1 (5 bases). Germline V CDR1 and CDR2: GTSNPN, SVGIG (reference sequence). This CDR3 is built from 14 residues. V was cut by 0 bases and J by 2 bases, with 11 bases left in between. CDR3 DNA sequence: TGTGCCTGGAGTGTTATGGACATAGCCTACGAGCAGTACCTC. Its translation: CAWSVMDIAYEQYL.

This chain joins TRBV7-9 and TRBJ2-1; D might be TRBD2 (6 bases). Trimming took 5 bases from V and 3 from J, leaving 8 bases between them. This CDR3 has 13 amino acids. CDR1 SEHNR and CDR2 FQNEAQ come from the germline V gene (reference sequence). As DNA, the CDR3 is TGTGCCAGCAGCCACGGGGGCTACAATGAGCAGTTCTTC. Residues: CASSHGGYNEQFF.

Ten or more counts support this clonotype. The J gene is TRBJ2-5, the V gene TRBV19; 7 bases are shared with TRBD1. This CDR3 comprises 14 residues. Trimming cost V 4 bases and J 2 bases; bases outside gene matches: 4. CDR1 LNHDA and CDR2 SQIVND come from the germline V gene (reference sequence). CDR3 sequence: CASSTWTGQETQYF. Written as DNA, the CDR3 is TGTGCCAGTAGTACTTGGACAGGACAAGAGACCCAGTACTTC.